This T cell receptor beta chain was retrieved from a study of response to subunit inactivated influenza vaccine. Per the germline V gene, CDR1 is DFQATT and CDR2 is SNEGSKA (reference sequence). Between the trimmed V and J ends, which lost 3 bases and 1 base, there was a span of 12 bases. CDR3 length: 14 amino acids. Via MiXCR, TCRdb re-called the RT-PCR reads, giving one row per CDR3 protein. Here the sample spans roughly 550,000 distinct CDR3 sequences, under 30% being singletons. The sample was also reused in another study, on T cells expressing NK-cell markers. As reported in that work: The authors made TCR beta cDNA libraries by 5'RACE template switching. This switching added a universal primer site and UMIs.

V and J are TRBV20-1 and TRBJ1-1, with D uncertain. The TCR comes from a man aged 50-59 years who received an inactivated influenza vaccine. The source material was CD4+ T cells sorted from PBMCs, sampled about 11 days after vaccination. Here the CDR3 DNA reads TGCAGTGCTAGCGGACCTCCGGCGAACACTGAAGCTTTCTTT. Translated: CSASGPPANTEAFF.